A selection of T cell receptor beta chains follows, all from one sample in a study of blood T cell repertoires in COVID-19. Assay: immunoSEQ multiplex PCR; the TCRdb copy retains only in-frame clones and omits some. Among roughly 160,000 clones listed, 65% to 85% were seen once. The sample comprised peripheral blood. The receptors derive from a man aged 70-80 years with active or convalescent COVID-19. The conserved cysteine and the conserved F or W are not part of the CDR3 here. Clone size, where shown, is once, few, many, or a class for clones that have expanded.

j_call clone_size v_call cdr3_aa
TRBJ2-6 NA TRBV4-3 ASSQAGVSGANVLT
TRBJ2-7 NA TRBV9 ASSVDYDNRAEQY
TRBJ1-6 NA TRBV30 AWKRQGPWNSPLH
TRBJ2-2 few TRBV5-1 ASRRTNTGELF
TRBJ1-6 NA TRBV28 ASRRDSNSPLH
TRBJ2-5 NA TRBV9 ASSASRQGAGEETQY
TRBJ2-3 few TRBV7-2 ASNLQGAVDTQY
TRBJ1-4 NA TRBV6-5 ASSYSGGVNEKLF
TRBJ1-6 once TRBV7-8 ASSLGTGRVNSPLH
TRBJ2-2 NA TRBV7-2 ASSIGTGMVELF
TRBJ1-4 NA TRBV19 ASRRTGSNEKLF
TRBJ2-3 NA TRBV7-9 ASSLGPASTDTQY
TRBJ2-3 few TRBV15 ATSNPGGATDTQY
TRBJ1-5 NA TRBV19 ARPGHSNQPQH
TRBJ1-5 NA TRBV6-5 ASNLGPRRPQH
TRBJ1-5 NA TRBV6-2/TRBV6-3 ASSPKTKGTTGGGQPQH
TRBJ2-7 NA TRBV28 ASSPGIYKLYEQY
TRBJ1-1 NA TRBV7-2 ASSWIGTGWGDTEAF
TRBJ2-7 NA TRBV4-1 ASSQDRGGFYEQY
TRBJ2-3 NA TRBV5-1 ASSALGLGYGTDTQY
TRBJ1-5 NA TRBV29-1 SVSRDRGNQPQH
TRBJ2-7 NA TRBV25-1 ASSFGTVGEQY
TRBJ2-1 NA TRBV6-2/TRBV6-3 ASSGLAPYNEQF
TRBJ2-3 NA TRBV5-1 ASSLAGGRKTDTQY